This TCR beta chain was captured by sequencing in a study of blood T cell repertoires in COVID-19. Study-wide context: The cDNA or gDNA used as material had been derived from T cells, B-cell-depleted T cells, or PBMCs.

In the source study's methods: Estimation of nucleated cell counts was performed using reference gene primer amplification. Profiled with immunoSEQ multiplex PCR; TCRdb holds only in-frame clones, not every one. The V and J calls and clone size are taken from that table; D and trimming were inferred from the DNA. The sample has roughly 190,000 clones, about 85% seen once. This receptor was taken from a man aged 55-75 years with active or convalescent COVID-19. Input material: peripheral blood.

The DNA of the CDR3 is TGTGCCAGCAGCCCGCCCCGCCCGGTAACCGGGGAGCTGTTTTTT. It codes for CASSPPRPVTGELFF. The chain is built from TRBV3-1 (or the pseudogene TRBV3-2) and TRBJ2-2; D is unresolved. The length of the CDR3 is 15 residues. V was trimmed by 4 bases and J by 5 bases, leaving 14 bases between them. The germline V gene encodes CDR1 LGHDT and CDR2 YNNKEL (reference sequence).